Below are 13 T cell receptor beta chains sequenced from a single sample in a study of CD8 T cells in Susac syndrome. The RNA, about 0.45 to 1 ug, was put through reverse transcription using random hexamers. Via MiXCR, TCRdb re-called the immunoSEQ multiplex PCR reads, giving one row per CDR3 protein. The sample has 150,000 to 200,000 distinct CDR3 sequences, just over 90% seen once; the top ten hold more than 0.11%. Sequenced material: CD4+ T cells from PBMCs. These TCRs come from a human donor in good health.

CDR3 in DNA: TGTGCCAGCAGTCGAAATTCCCAGGGTTCTGGGGCCAACGTCCTGACTTTC. Protein: CASSRNSQGSGANVLTF. V gene TRBV2 combines with J gene TRBJ2-6, with D perhaps matching TRBD1 (5 bases). There are 17 residues in the CDR3. Trimming pared 5 bases from V and 1 base from J, leaving 15 bases between. Per germline, CDR1 SNHLY and CDR2 FYNNEI.

The rearrangement links TRBV7-2 to TRBJ1-5; D gene uncertain. The germline CDR1 and CDR2 sequences are SGHTA and FQGNSA. The CDR3 runs to 14 residues. V was clipped by 1 base and J by 0 bases, with 4 bases between them. CDR3 residues: CASSLGNSNQPQHF. In DNA, the CDR3 is TGTGCCAGCAGCTTAGGGAATAGCAATCAGCCCCAGCATTTT.

CDR3: CSAIGASNQPQHF. CDR3 nucleotide sequence: TGCAGTGCTATAGGGGCTAGCAATCAGCCCCAGCATTTT. This chain joins TRBV20-1 and TRBJ1-5, with D possibly TRBD1 on 5 matching bases. The CDR3 is 13 residues long. Trimming pared 4 bases from V and 0 bases from J, leaving 7 bases between. Germline CDR1 and CDR2: DFQATT and SNEGSKA (reference sequence).

This rearrangement joins TRBV2 to TRBJ2-3; 7 nucleotides align to TRBD1. V was pared by 11 bases and J by 5 bases, with 16 bases of the junction left unmatched. Germline V gene data show CDR1 as SNHLY and CDR2 as FYNNEI. This CDR3 comprises 15 residues. For the CDR3, the DNA is TGTGCCGTCATTCTCTGGGACAGAGGTTTAGATACGCAGTATTTT. Encoded protein: CAVILWDRGLDTQYF.

The chain joins TRBV29-1 to TRBJ1-1; tentative D call: TRBD1 (5 bases). Germline-derived CDR1 and CDR2 are SQVTM and ANQGSEA. Trimming took 4 bases from V and 5 from J, leaving 11 bases between them. The CDR3 extends over 12 amino acids. The CDR3 spells CSVGPRETEAFF. The CDR3 nucleotides are TGCAGCGTTGGGCCCAGGGAAACTGAAGCTTTCTTT.

This chain links TRBV18 with TRBJ2-5; perhaps TRBD2 as D (6 bases). Trimming stripped 5 bases from V and 0 bases from J, with 7 bases between. Looked up from germline, CDR1 is KGHSH and CDR2 is LQKENI. The CDR3 loop spans 13 amino acids. The chain's CDR3 is CASSSGYQETQYF. The CDR3 DNA is TGTGCCAGCTCAAGCGGGTACCAAGAGACCCAGTACTTC.

This clonotype appeared a few times. The chain combines TRBV7-3 with TRBJ2-5; tentative D call: TRBD1 (5 bases). The ends were cut back, 3 bases at V and 3 bases at J, with 8 bases in the middle. Per germline, CDR1 SGHTA and CDR2 FQGTGA. This CDR3 is 13 amino acids long. CDR3: CASSLSREETQYF. The CDR3 coding sequence is TGTGCCAGCAGCTTGTCCAGGGAAGAGACCCAGTACTTC.

The V and J genes are TRBV6-5 and TRBJ1-6; TRBD1 agrees at 8 bases. V gave up 6 bases and J gave up 7 bases; unmatched junction bases: 5. The CDR3 has 14 residues. Looked up from germline, CDR1 is MNHEY and CDR2 is SVGAGI. CDR3 DNA sequence: TGTGCCAGCAGCCGGACAGGGAGCAATTCACCCCTCCACTTT. Amino acid sequence: CASSRTGSNSPLHF.

V gene TRBV19 combines with J gene TRBJ1-2, with D perhaps TRBD1 (5 bases). CDR3 length: 16 amino acids. V shed 8 bases and J shed 3 bases, with 22 bases lying between them. Germline assignment: CDR1 LNHDA and CDR2 SQIVND (reference sequence). CDR3 in DNA: TGTGCCAGTCTCCCCCCAAGTCAGGGTGGTGACTATGGCTACACCTTC. This encodes CASLPPSQGGDYGYTF.

This clonotype has only one observation. The chain uses TRBV12-3 or TRBV12-4 and TRBJ1-5; D may be TRBD1 (5 bases). V lost 7 bases and J lost 0, with 10 bases in between. There are 14 residues in the CDR3. In nucleotides, the CDR3 is TGTGCCAGCACCCCACAGGATAGCAATCAGCCCCAGCATTTT. Amino acid sequence: CASTPQDSNQPQHF.

This rearrangement joins TRBV3-1 to TRBJ1-4, with D perhaps matching TRBD1 (6 bases). CDR1 and CDR2 (germline): LGHDT, YNNKEL (reference sequence). The CDR3 spans 15 residues. V was shortened by 2 bases and J by 1 base, with 8 bases between the two germline ends. CDR3 loop: CASSQTTGTNEKLFF. In DNA, the CDR3 is TGTGCCAGCAGCCAAACGACAGGAACTAATGAAAAACTGTTTTTT.

The rearrangement links TRBV5-4 to TRBJ2-5; D is unresolved. Germline values: CDR1 SGHNT, CDR2 YYREEE (reference sequence). The length of the CDR3 is 14 residues. Trimming took 0 bases from V and 4 from J, leaving 10 bases between them. The CDR3 spells CASSLEYFIETQYF. The CDR3 DNA reads as TGTGCCAGCAGCTTGGAGTACTTTATAGAGACCCAGTACTTC.

The gene calls are TRBV18 and TRBJ1-2; D is unresolved. The CDR3 sequence is 11 residues long. Trimming removed 2 bases at V and 6 bases at J, with 4 bases between. The germline V gene has CDR1 KGHSH and CDR2 LQKENI. CDR3 nucleotide sequence: TGTGCCAGCTCACCAGATCATGGCTACACCTTC. Protein: CASSPDHGYTF.